The 10 T cell receptor beta chains listed next were all sequenced from one sample in a study of CD8 T cells in ankylosing spondylitis. TCRdb re-called the 5' RACE reads with MiXCR, one entry per CDR3 protein. The sample holds about 360,000 distinct CDR3 sequences, about 14% seen once. Sequenced material: blood, either unsorted or a sorted T cell fraction (not recorded which). These receptors originate from a male donor with ankylosing spondylitis or in good health (not recorded which).

This clonotype was counted between two and nine times. The V call is TRBV12-3 or TRBV12-4, the J call TRBJ1-5; 7 nucleotides agree with TRBD1. The CDR3 is 14 residues long. With V trimmed by 5 bases and J by 3 bases, 4 bases remained unmatched. The CDR3 DNA is TGTGCCAGCAGTCGACAGGGTTTCAATCAGCCCCAGCATTTT. Amino acids: CASSRQGFNQPQHF.

This clonotype has at least ten counts. The rearrangement uses TRBV25-1 and TRBJ2-1; no clear D. Germline lookup yields CDR1 MGHDK and CDR2 SYGVNS. The CDR3 loop spans 11 amino acids. Deletions cut 0 bases from V and 6 bases from J, with 0 bases between. CDR3 nucleotide sequence: TGTGCCAGCAGTGAATACAATGAGCAGTTCTTC. This gives the protein CASSEYNEQFF.

The chain employs TRBV12-3 or TRBV12-4 and TRBJ1-1; no definite D call. Trimming left V 6 bases short and J 1 base short, with 9 bases between. The CDR3 totals 13 residues. Written as DNA, the CDR3 is TGTGCCAGCAGCTACCGGACGAACACTGAAGCTTTCTTT. It codes for CASSYRTNTEAFF.

This clonotype was counted only a few times. The chain joins TRBV5-1 to TRBJ2-7; 9 bases are a match to TRBD2. This CDR3 comprises 18 residues. CDR1 is SGHRS and CDR2 is YFSETQ in the germline V gene. V was pared by 0 bases and J by 2 bases, with 12 bases of the junction left unmatched. The CDR3 spells CASSLGERGRTSAYEQYF. Here the CDR3 DNA reads TGCGCCAGCAGCTTGGGTGAGAGGGGAAGGACTAGCGCCTACGAGCAGTACTTC.

V and J are TRBV3-1 and TRBJ1-6; D is possibly TRBD1 (5 bases). CDR1 and CDR2 (germline): LGHDT, YNNKEL (reference sequence). The CDR3 has 14 amino acids. Deletions cut 0 bases from V and 13 bases from J, with 13 bases between. For the CDR3, the DNA is TGTGCCAGCAGCCAAGAGGTAGGGGCGACGCCCCTCCACTTT. As protein: CASSQEVGATPLHF.

The J gene is TRBJ1-2, the V gene TRBV10-3; possible D gene TRBD1, 5 bases. The V end was cut by 5 bases, the J end by 9 bases, with 13 bases between. This CDR3 comprises 12 residues. The germline gives CDR1 ENHRY, CDR2 SYGVKD. CDR3 residues: CAISPGEGSYTF. The CDR3 region has the DNA TGTGCCATCAGTCCCGGAGAGGGGAGCTACACCTTC.

The chain joins TRBV18 to TRBJ1-1; D may be TRBD1 (5 bases). Trimming cost V 6 bases and J 0 bases, with 11 bases left between them. The CDR3 contains 14 residues. Germline CDR1 is KGHSH and CDR2 is LQKENI. Here the CDR3 reads CASSSGGVNTEAFF. The DNA of the CDR3 is TGTGCCAGCTCTTCGGGGGGAGTGAACACTGAAGCTTTCTTT.

In its sample, this clonotype was seen a few times. The rearrangement links TRBV18 to TRBJ1-2; possibly TRBD1 for D (5 bases). Germline CDR1 reads KGHSH; CDR2 reads LQKENI. V gave up 6 bases and J gave up 6 bases, with 23 bases separating them. This CDR3 has 16 residues. This CDR3 is CASSFSPTVSHNGYTF. In nucleotides, the CDR3 is TGTGCCAGCTCGTTCTCGCCGACAGTTTCACATAATGGCTACACCTTC.

This rearrangement joins TRBV2 to TRBJ2-2; no clear D gene. There are 13 residues in the CDR3. The V end was cut by 6 bases, the J end by 8 bases, with 13 bases between. The germline CDR1 and CDR2 sequences are SNHLY and FYNNEI. The CDR3 bases are TGTGCCAGCAGCTTAACCAGTCCTGGGGAGCTGTTTTTT. As protein: CASSLTSPGELFF.

This clonotype was seen only a few times. The chain has TRBV5-1 and TRBJ1-2; D call uncertain. CDR3 length equals 13 residues. Germline assignment: CDR1 SGHRS and CDR2 YFSETQ. Trimming took 4 bases from V and 5 from J, leaving 12 bases between them. CDR3 nucleotides: TGCGCCAGCAGCCCGGCGGGCCAGTATGGCTACACCTTC. Protein sequence: CASSPAGQYGYTF.